The 13 T cell receptor beta chains below were found in one sample sequenced in a study of PD-L1 blockade in urothelial cancer. Indicated time point: pretreatment peripheral blood. Sequencing was performed with immunoSEQ multiplex PCR; in TCRdb, only in-frame clones are kept and a portion is missing. The data show 90,000 to 100,000 clones, roughly 90% seen once. Specimen: PBMCs, collected around atezolizumab (anti-PD-L1) treatment. These receptors originate from a man in his 60s with urothelial cancer.

The chain combines TRBV6-5 with TRBJ2-7; TRBD2 matches 13 bases. Germline V gives CDR1 MNHEY, CDR2 SVGAGI. This CDR3 contains 15 residues. V gave up 6 bases and J gave up 3 bases; unmatched junction bases: 5. This CDR3 is CASSTTSGGIYEQYF. CDR3 bases: TGTGCCAGCAGCACGACTAGCGGGGGGATCTACGAGCAGTACTTC.

V is TRBV7-2 and J is TRBJ1-2, with D unresolved. This CDR3 is built from 14 residues. Deletions cut 7 bases from V and 3 bases from J, with 15 bases between. CDR1 is SGHTA and CDR2 is FQGNSA in the germline V gene. The CDR3 is CASIPGVGYYGYTF. CDR3 nucleotides: TGTGCCAGCATCCCCGGGGTTGGATACTATGGCTACACCTTC.

The sample holds one count of this clone. CDR3 in amino acids: CASSLYPQGLSHEKAEAFF. The DNA for the CDR3 is TGCGCCAGCAGCTTGTATCCCCAGGGGCTGAGCCATGAGAAGGCTGAAGCTTTCTTT. The V and J genes are TRBV5-1 and TRBJ1-1; the D gene is possibly TRBD1 (6 bases). In germline, CDR1 is SGHRS, CDR2 YFSETQ. This CDR3 region has 19 residues. V lost 1 base to trimming and J lost 6 bases, with 28 bases between them. Variable domain in full (rest from reference TRBV5-1 and TRBJ1-1): KAGVTQTPRYLIKTRGQQVTLSCSPISGHRSVSWYQQTPGQGLQFLFEYFSETQRNKGNFPGRFSGRQFSNSRSEMNVSTLELGDSALYLCASSLYPQGLSHEKAEAFFGQGTRLTVV.

The rearrangement joins TRBV28 to TRBJ2-7; perhaps TRBD2 as D (5 bases). The CDR3 runs to 15 residues. Germline CDR1 reads MDHEN; CDR2 reads SYDVKM. V shed 3 bases and J shed 1 base, with 13 bases lying between them. The CDR3 DNA follows: TGTGCCAGCAGTTTTCCCACTGGGAGTTCCTACGAGCAGTACTTC. The encoded protein is CASSFPTGSSYEQYF.

This chain uses TRBV5-8 with TRBJ1-1; possibly TRBD1 for D (5 bases). The V end was cut by 0 bases, the J end by 2 bases, with 8 bases between. The CDR3 runs 14 residues. Germline assignment: CDR1 SGHTS and CDR2 YDEGEE. CDR3 coding DNA: TGTGCCAGCAGCTTGGGCAGGGAAAACACTGAAGCTTTCTTT. Translating it yields CASSLGRENTEAFF.

Written as DNA, the CDR3 is TGCGCCAGCAGCCAAGAGGAAGAGAGCGGGAATCTGTTCTTC. This gives the protein CASSQEEESGNLFF. V and J are TRBV4-3 and TRBJ2-1, with TRBD2 identical over 7 bases. V was clipped by 0 bases and J by 15 bases; unmatched bases: 11. Germline V gene sequence: CDR1 LGHNA, CDR2 YSLEER. The CDR3 has 14 residues.

This chain uses TRBV4-2 with TRBJ1-2; D might be TRBD1 (6 bases). The CDR3 has 13 amino acids. Germline loops: CDR1 LGHNA, CDR2 YNFKEQ. Trimming left V 6 bases short and J 6 bases short, with 14 bases between. The CDR3 coding sequence is TGTGCCAGCAGGCGGGGGCTTGGGGATGGCTACACCTTC. This codes for CASRRGLGDGYTF.

The V gene is TRBV21-1, the J gene TRBJ1-5; TRBD1, the table's D call, lacks a check against the DNA. TRBV21-1 is designated a pseudogene. This CDR3 spans 20 amino acids. DNA of the CDR3: TGTGCCAGCAGCAAAGAAAGGACAGTGACAGACCCATATAGCAATCAGCCCCAGCATTTT. Its translation is CASSKERTVTDPYSNQPQHF.

The CDR3, as DNA: TGCAGCGTCGGGACAGGGGGATCGGGGACTGAAGCTTTCTTT. Its translation: CSVGTGGSGTEAFF. The chain recombines TRBV29-1 with TRBJ1-1, with 11 bases that match TRBD1. Trimming cost V 6 bases and J 5 bases; bases outside gene matches: 8. This CDR3 spans 14 amino acids. CDR1 is SQVTM and CDR2 is ANQGSEA in the germline V gene.

CDR3 sequence reads: CASSVRGQGAGNTIYF. The CDR3 nucleotides read TGTGCCAGCAGCGTACGAGGACAGGGGGCTGGAAACACCATATATTTT. V gene TRBV9 combines with J gene TRBJ1-3, with 10 bases identical to TRBD1. CDR3 length equals 16 residues. V was pared by 1 base and J by 2 bases, with 3 bases of the junction left unmatched. Germline CDR1 and CDR2: SGDLS and YYNGEE.

This chain links TRBV27 with TRBJ1-5; 7 bases map to TRBD1. CDR3 size: 15 residues. Germline CDR1 reads MNHEY; CDR2 reads SMNVEV (reference sequence). J was trimmed by 5 bases and V by 6 bases; bases with no gene match: 10. CDR3 in amino acids: CASSADRESHQPQHF. The CDR3 nucleotides read TGTGCCAGCAGCGCTGACAGGGAATCCCATCAGCCCCAGCATTTT.

V and J are TRBV25-1 and TRBJ2-2, with 9 bases aligning to TRBD2. J gave up 6 bases and V 2 bases, and 4 bases lay outside the gene matches. The CDR3 length is 15 residues. Germline V lookup: CDR1 MGHDK, CDR2 SYGVNS. CDR3 residues: CASSEALAGSGELFF. CDR3 bases: TGTGCCAGCAGTGAAGCCCTAGCGGGGTCCGGGGAGCTGTTTTTT.

The rearrangement joins TRBV4-3 to TRBJ1-5; D is ambiguous. The CDR3 length is 16 residues. Per germline, CDR1 LGHNA and CDR2 YSLEER. V was trimmed by 0 bases and J by 2 bases, leaving 11 bases between them. For the CDR3, the DNA is TGCGCCAGCAGCCAAGATCTGCAGGTGGGCAATCAGCCCCAGCATTTT. Amino acids: CASSQDLQVGNQPQHF.